Listed below are T cell receptor beta chains from one sample, sequenced in a study of vaccination and CD4 T cells after COVID-19. These receptors' targets are unknown. TCRdb analysed the PCR reads with MiXCR anew, one entry per CDR3 protein. The table has about 14,000 distinct CDR3 sequences, approximately 57% seen once. The sequenced sample consisted of CD4+ T cells from blood, cultured in vitro. The receptors were gathered from a human donor who had recovered from COVID-19. Each CDR3 is given with its conserved first and last residue. D genes are given only for firm matches. The size of a clone is reported for some rows only, either as once, few or many, or as a class for expanded clones.

abundance	v_gene	d_gene	j_gene	CDR3aa	CDR3nt
-	TRBV30	-	TRBJ2-1	CAWMAGEWFF	TGTGCCTGGATGGCCGGGGAGTGGTTCTTC
once	TRBV7-2	-	TRBJ2-3	CASSLAGLAADTQYF	TGTGCCAGCAGCTTAGCGGGTCTAGCAGCAGATACGCAGTATTTT
few	TRBV4-1	-	TRBJ1-2	CASSQDFGSDYGYTF	TGCGCCAGCAGCCAAGATTTTGGATCGGACTATGGCTACACCTTC
few	TRBV6-1	TRBD1	TRBJ1-2	CASSGGTGAEGYTF	TGTGCCAGCAGTGGGGGGACAGGGGCGGAGGGCTACACCTTC
-	TRBV7-9	-	TRBJ1-2	CASSPVYGYTF	TGTGCCAGCAGCCCCGTTTATGGCTACACCTTC
-	TRBV20-1	TRBD2	TRBJ2-3	CSARWGLAGANTQYF	TGCAGTGCTAGATGGGGACTAGCGGGAGCAAATACGCAGTATTTT
-	TRBV10-3	TRBD2	TRBJ2-1	CAISDAKGGTSFYNEQFF	TGTGCCATCAGTGACGCTAAAGGAGGGACTAGCTTTTACAATGAGCAGTTCTTC
-	TRBV12-3/TRBV12-4	TRBD1	TRBJ1-1	CASRSPQGMNTEAFF	TGTGCCAGCAGGAGCCCACAGGGGATGAACACTGAAGCTTTCTTT
-	TRBV5-1	-	TRBJ2-3	CASSLEGPTDTQYF	TGCGCCAGCAGCTTGGAGGGCCCTACTGATACGCAGTATTTT
-	TRBV5-8	-	TRBJ2-5	CASSLMEETQYF	TGTGCCAGCAGCTTGATGGAGGAGACCCAGTACTTC
-	TRBV27	-	TRBJ2-7	CASSPWRGQVTVHEQYF	TGTGCCAGCAGCCCCTGGCGGGGTCAAGTTACAGTGCACGAGCAGTACTTC
-	TRBV21-1	-	TRBJ1-3	CASSPRGGRGDGNTIYF	TGTGCCAGCAGCCCTCGGGGGGGCAGGGGTGATGGAAACACCATATATTTT
-	TRBV7-9	-	TRBJ1-2	CASSPRRRRFNYGYTF	TGTGCCAGCAGCCCCCGACGGCGCAGATTCAACTATGGCTACACCTTC